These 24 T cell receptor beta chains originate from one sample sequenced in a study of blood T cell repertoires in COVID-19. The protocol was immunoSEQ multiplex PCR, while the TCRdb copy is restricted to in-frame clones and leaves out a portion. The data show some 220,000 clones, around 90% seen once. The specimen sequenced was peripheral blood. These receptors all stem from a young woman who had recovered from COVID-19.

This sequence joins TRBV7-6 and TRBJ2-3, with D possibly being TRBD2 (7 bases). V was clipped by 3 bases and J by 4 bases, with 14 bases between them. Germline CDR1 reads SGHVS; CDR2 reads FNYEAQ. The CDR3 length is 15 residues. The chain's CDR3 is CASSFGGGSADTQYF. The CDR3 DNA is TGTGCCAGCAGCTTTGGGGGCGGGAGCGCAGATACGCAGTATTTT.

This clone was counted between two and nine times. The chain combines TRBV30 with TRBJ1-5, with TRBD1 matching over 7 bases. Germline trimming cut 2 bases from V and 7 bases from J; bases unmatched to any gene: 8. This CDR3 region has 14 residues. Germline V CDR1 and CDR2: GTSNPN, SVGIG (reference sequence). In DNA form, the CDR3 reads TGTGCCTGGAGTTTATCAGGGGGGAAACAGCCCCAGCATTTT. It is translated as CAWSLSGGKQPQHF.

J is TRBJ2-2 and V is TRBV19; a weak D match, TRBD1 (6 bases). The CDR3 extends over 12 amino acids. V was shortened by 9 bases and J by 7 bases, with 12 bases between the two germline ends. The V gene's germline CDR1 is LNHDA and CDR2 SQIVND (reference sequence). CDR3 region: CASSGDGGELFF. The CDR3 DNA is TGTGCCAGCTCAGGGGATGGCGGGGAGCTGTTTTTT.

This CDR3 is CASSLGTSAYEQYF. In DNA form, the CDR3 reads TGTGCCAGCAGTTTGGGGACTAGCGCCTACGAGCAGTACTTC. This chain uses TRBV6-2 or TRBV6-3 with TRBJ2-7; 10 bases align to TRBD2. The CDR3 extends over 14 amino acids. The germline V gene has CDR1 MNHEY and CDR2 SVGEGT. Germline trimming cut 4 bases from V and 2 bases from J; bases unmatched to any gene: 2.

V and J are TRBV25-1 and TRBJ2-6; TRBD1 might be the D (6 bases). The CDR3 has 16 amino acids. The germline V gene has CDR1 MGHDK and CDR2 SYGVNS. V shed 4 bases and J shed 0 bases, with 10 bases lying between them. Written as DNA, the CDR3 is TGTGCCAGCAGTGGTAGAGGGGGCTCTGGGGCCAACGTCCTGACTTTC. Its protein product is CASSGRGGSGANVLTF.

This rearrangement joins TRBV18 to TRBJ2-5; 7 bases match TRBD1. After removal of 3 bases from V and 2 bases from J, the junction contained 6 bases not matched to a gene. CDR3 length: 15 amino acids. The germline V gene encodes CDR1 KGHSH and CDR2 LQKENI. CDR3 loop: CASSPGTADQETQYF. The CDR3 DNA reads TGTGCCAGCTCACCGGGGACAGCGGATCAAGAGACCCAGTACTTC.

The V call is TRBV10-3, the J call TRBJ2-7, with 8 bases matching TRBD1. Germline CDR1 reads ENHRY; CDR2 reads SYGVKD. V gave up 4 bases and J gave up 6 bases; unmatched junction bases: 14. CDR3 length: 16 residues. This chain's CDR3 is CAISGAGGASTVEQYF. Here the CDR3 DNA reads TGTGCCATCAGTGGGGCAGGGGGCGCTTCTACCGTCGAGCAGTACTTC.

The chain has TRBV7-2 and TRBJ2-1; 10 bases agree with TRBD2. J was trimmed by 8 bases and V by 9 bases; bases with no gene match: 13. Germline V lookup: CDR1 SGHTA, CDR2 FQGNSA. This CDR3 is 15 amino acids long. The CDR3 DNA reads TGTGCCAGTAAGCGGGAGGGCCTTTACGGCGATGAGCAGTTCTTC. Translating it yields CASKREGLYGDEQFF.

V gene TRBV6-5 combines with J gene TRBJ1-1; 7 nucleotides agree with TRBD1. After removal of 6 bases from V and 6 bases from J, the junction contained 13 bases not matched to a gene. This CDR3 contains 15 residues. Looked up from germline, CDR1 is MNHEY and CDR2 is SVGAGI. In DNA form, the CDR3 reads TGTGCCAGCAGCCCCATTGACAGGGTTAACGCTGAAGCTTTCTTT. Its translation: CASSPIDRVNAEAFF.

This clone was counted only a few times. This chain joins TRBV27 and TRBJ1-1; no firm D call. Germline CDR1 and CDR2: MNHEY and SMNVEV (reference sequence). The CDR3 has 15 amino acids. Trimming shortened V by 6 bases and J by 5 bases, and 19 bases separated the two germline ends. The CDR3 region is CASSLGLPASTEAFF. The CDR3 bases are TGTGCCAGCAGCCTAGGACTCCCCGCAAGTACTGAAGCTTTCTTT.

In nucleotides, the CDR3 is TGTGCCAGCAGTTTACTAGCGGGAGGGGCTTGGAGCGCAGATACGCAGTATTTT. This gives the protein CASSLLAGGAWSADTQYF. J is TRBJ2-3 and V is TRBV27, with TRBD2 identical over 12 bases. Trimming at V came to 2 bases and at J to 4 bases, leaving 10 bases not matched to a gene. The germline V gene has CDR1 MNHEY and CDR2 SMNVEV (reference sequence). The CDR3 is made up of 18 amino acids.

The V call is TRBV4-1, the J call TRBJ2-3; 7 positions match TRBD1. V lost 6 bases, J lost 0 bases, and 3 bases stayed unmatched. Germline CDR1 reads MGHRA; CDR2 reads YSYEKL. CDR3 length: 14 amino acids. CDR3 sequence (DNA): TGCGCCAGCAGGCCGGGACAGAGCACAGATACGCAGTATTTT. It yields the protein CASRPGQSTDTQYF.

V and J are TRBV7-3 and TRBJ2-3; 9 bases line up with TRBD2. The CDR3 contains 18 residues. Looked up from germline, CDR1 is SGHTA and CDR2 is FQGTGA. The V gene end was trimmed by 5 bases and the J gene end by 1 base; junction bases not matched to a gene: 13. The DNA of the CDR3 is TGTGCCAGCAGCCCCCGCCCTGCGGGAGGGTCAGGCACAGATACGCAGTATTTT. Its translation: CASSPRPAGGSGTDTQYF.

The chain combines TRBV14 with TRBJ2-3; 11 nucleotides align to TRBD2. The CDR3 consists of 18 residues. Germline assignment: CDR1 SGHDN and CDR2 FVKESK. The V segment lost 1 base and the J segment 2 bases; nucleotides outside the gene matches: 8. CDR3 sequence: CASSQAWTSGLITDTQYF. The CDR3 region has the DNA TGTGCCAGCAGCCAAGCATGGACTAGCGGGCTTATCACAGATACGCAGTATTTT.

The chain's CDR3 is CASSPPGGGVQYF. In nucleotides, the CDR3 is TGTGCCAGCAGCCCCCCTGGAGGCGGGGTCCAGTACTTC. The chain joins TRBV7-2 to TRBJ2-5, with D possibly matching TRBD2 (6 bases). Germline V gene data show CDR1 as SGHTA and CDR2 as FQGNSA. Trimming stripped 5 bases from V and 10 bases from J, with 17 bases between. The CDR3 is 13 residues long.

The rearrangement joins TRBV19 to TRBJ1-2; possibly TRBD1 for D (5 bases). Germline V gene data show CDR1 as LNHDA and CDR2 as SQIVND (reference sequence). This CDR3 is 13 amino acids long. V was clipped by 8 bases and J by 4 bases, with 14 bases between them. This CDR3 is CASWGGWTYGYTF. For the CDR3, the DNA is TGTGCCAGTTGGGGGGGTTGGACCTATGGCTACACCTTC.

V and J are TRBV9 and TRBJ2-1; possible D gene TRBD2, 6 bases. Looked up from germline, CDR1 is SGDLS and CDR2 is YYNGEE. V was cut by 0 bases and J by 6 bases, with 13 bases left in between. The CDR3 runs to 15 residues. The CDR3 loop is CASSVAGVLINEQFF. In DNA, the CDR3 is TGTGCCAGCAGCGTAGCGGGAGTGCTGATCAATGAGCAGTTCTTC.

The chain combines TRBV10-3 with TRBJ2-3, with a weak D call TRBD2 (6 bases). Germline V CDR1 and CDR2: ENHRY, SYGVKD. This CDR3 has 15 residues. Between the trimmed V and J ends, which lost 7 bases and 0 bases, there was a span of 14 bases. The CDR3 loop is CAITGRLSSTDTQYF. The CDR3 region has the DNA TGTGCCATCACGGGGAGGCTTTCTAGCACAGATACGCAGTATTTT.

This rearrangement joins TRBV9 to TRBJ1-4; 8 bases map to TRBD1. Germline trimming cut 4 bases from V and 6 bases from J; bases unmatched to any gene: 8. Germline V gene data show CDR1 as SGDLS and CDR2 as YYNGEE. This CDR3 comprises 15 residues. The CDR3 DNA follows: TGTGCCAGCAGCCCCCGGCAGGGGGCAGATGAAAAACTGTTTTTT. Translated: CASSPRQGADEKLFF.

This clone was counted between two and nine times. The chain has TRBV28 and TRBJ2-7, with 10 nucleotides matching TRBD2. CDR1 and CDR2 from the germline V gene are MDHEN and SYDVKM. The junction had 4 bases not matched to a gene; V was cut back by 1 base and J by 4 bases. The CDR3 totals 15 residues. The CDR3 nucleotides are TGTGCCAGCAGTTTATATAGCGGGAGGTCTTACGAGCAGTACTTC. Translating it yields CASSLYSGRSYEQYF.

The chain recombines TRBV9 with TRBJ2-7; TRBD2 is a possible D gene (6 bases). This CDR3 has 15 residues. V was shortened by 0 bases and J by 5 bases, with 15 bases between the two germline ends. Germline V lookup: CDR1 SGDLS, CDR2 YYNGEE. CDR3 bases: TGTGCCAGCAGCGTAGAGTCCCACGGGAGTGACGAGCAGTACTTC. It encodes CASSVESHGSDEQYF.

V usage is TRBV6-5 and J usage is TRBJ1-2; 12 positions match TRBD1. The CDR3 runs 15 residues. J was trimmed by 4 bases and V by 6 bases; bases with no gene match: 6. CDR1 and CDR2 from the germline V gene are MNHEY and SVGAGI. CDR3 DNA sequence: TGTGCCAGCAGGACCGGGACAGGGGGCAGCTATGGCTACACCTTC. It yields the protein CASRTGTGGSYGYTF.

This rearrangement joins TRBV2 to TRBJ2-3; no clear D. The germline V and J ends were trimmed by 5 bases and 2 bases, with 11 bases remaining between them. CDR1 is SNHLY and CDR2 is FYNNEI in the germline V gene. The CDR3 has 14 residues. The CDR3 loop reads CASSKLLFTDTQYF. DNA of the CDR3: TGTGCCAGCAGTAAGCTACTCTTCACAGATACGCAGTATTTT.

The CDR3 region is CASSLERLANYGYTF. Here the CDR3 DNA reads TGTGCCAGCAGCTTAGAACGGTTAGCTAACTATGGCTACACCTTC. This chain links TRBV11-2 with TRBJ1-2, with D uncertain. The CDR3 is 15 amino acids. Trimming cost V 0 bases and J 0 bases, with 8 bases left between them. Germline V CDR1 and CDR2: SGHAT, FQNNGV.